This section outlines one TCR beta chain sequence together with its context. The antigen is unknown. Treatment reported: oral pan-JAK inhibitor, 5-10 mg twice daily. Once RNA had been extracted, it was reverse transcribed into cDNA to act as the sequencing template. Libraries were prepared by immunoSEQ multiplex PCR; TCRdb keeps only in-frame clonotypes and omits some of them. The data contain more than 140,000 clones, roughly nine tenths of them seen just once; the ten biggest clones take up about 12%. The sample is drawn from a study of CD8+ T cells in alopecia areata. Points from the study as a whole: In lesional scalp, particularly from alopecia totalis/universalis, clonality was higher than in normal scalp.

This receptor was taken from a human donor with alopecia areata. The input for sequencing was CD8+ T cells sorted from blood, taken at week 4, from a patient treated with tofacitinib.

The CDR3 bases are TGTGCCAGCAGCTTGGAGGTTGTCTCCTACGAGCAGTACTTC. Protein product: CASSLEVVSYEQYF. The chain recombines TRBV7-9 with TRBJ2-7; D is perhaps TRBD2 (5 bases). Germline CDR1 is SEHNR and CDR2 is FQNEAQ (reference sequence). The CDR3 has 14 residues. Between the trimmed V and J ends, which lost 3 bases and 0 bases, there was a span of 9 bases.